Listed here is a single T cell receptor (beta chain). Its specificity is not known. These data originate in a study of cytomegalovirus exposure and HLA in healthy donors. Overall study: The platform used for the roughly 130 validation repertoires matched that of the roughly 720 first-cohort repertoires, a later analysis reported. Whole-study results and caveats: Listed as cytomegalovirus-associated were around 160 TCR beta chains. There were three CMV-associated chains whose specificity for CMV antigens was confirmed in vitro.

The donors were members of the validation cohort comprising about 130 subjects, separate from the roughly 650-subject first cohort. Method: immunoSEQ multiplex PCR; TCRdb's copy keeps in-frame clones and lacks some. The table has 90,000 to 150,000 clones, approximately 90% seen once; the top ten hold about 4.3%. The V gene's germline CDR1 is SGHNT and CDR2 YYREEE (reference sequence). V was pared by 0 bases and J by 6 bases, with 6 bases between. This CDR3 is built from 12 residues. The sample comprised PBMCs. The TCR comes from a man younger than 35 in good health and CMV-seropositive. This sequence joins TRBV5-4 and TRBJ1-1; TRBD1 is a possible D gene (5 bases). The CDR3 coding sequence is TGTGCCAGCAGCTTGGAAGGGGCTGAAGCTTTCTTT. Its protein is CASSLEGAEAFF.